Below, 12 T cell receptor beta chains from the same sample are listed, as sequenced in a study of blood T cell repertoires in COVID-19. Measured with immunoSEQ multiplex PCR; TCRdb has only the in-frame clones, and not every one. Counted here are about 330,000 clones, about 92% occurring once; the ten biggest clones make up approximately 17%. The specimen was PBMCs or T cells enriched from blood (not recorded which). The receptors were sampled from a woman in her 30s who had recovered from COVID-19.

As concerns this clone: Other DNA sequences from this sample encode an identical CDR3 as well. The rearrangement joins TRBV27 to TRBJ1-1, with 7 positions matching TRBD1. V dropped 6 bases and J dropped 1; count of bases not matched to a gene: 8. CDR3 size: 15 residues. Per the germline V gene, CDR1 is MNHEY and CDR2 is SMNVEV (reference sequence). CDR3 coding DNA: TGTGCCAGCAGCCCCCGACAGGGTGGGAACACTGAAGCTTTCTTT. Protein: CASSPRQGGNTEAFF.

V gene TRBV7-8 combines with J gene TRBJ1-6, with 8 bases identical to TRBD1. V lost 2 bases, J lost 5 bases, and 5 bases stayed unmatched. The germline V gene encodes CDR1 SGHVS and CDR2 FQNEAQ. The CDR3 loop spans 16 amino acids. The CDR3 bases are TGTGCCAGCAGCTTAACCAACAGGGGGAATAATTCACCCCTCCACTTT. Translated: CASSLTNRGNNSPLHF.

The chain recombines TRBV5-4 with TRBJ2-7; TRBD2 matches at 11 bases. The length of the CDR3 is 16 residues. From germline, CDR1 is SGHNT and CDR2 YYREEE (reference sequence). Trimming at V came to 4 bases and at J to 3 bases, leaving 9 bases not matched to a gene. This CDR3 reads CASSADPGLAVYEQYF. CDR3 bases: TGTGCCAGCAGCGCAGACCCGGGACTAGCGGTCTACGAGCAGTACTTC.

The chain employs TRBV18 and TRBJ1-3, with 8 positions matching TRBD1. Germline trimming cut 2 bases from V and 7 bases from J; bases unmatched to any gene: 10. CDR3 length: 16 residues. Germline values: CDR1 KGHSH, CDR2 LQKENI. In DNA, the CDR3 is TGTGCCAGCTCACCAACCGGACAGGGCTACGGGAACACCATATATTTT. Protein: CASSPTGQGYGNTIYF.

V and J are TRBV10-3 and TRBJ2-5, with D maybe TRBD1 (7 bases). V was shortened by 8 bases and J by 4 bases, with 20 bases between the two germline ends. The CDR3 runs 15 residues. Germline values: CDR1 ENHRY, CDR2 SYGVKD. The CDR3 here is CAIGGDRRLLETQYF. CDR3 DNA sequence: TGTGCCATCGGAGGGGACAGACGACTACTAGAGACCCAGTACTTC.

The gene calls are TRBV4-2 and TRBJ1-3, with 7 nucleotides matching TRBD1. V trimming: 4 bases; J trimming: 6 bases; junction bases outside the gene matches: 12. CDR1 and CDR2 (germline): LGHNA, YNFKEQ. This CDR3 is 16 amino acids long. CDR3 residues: CASSPLGRGLENTIYF. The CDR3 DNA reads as TGTGCCAGCAGCCCCCTTGGCAGGGGGTTGGAAAACACCATATATTTT.

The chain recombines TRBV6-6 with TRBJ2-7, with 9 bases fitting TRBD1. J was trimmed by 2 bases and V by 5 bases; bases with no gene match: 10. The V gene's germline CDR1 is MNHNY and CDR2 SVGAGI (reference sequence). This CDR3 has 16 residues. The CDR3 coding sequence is TGTGCCAGCAGTACTGGACAGGGGCGTACAACCTACGAGCAGTACTTC. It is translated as CASSTGQGRTTYEQYF.

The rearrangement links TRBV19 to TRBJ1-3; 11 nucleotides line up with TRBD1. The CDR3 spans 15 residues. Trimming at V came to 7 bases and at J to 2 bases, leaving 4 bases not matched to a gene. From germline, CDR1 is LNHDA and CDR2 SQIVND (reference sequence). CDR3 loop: CASKKDRGPGNTIYF. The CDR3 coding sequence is TGTGCCAGTAAGAAGGACAGGGGGCCTGGAAACACCATATATTTT.

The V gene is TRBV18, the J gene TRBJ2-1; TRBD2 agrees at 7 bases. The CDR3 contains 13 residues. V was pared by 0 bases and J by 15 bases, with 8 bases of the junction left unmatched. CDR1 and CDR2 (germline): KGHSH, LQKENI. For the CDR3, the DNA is TGTGCCAGCTCACCACCTGAGCGGGGTAGGTCGTTCTTC. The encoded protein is CASSPPERGRSFF.

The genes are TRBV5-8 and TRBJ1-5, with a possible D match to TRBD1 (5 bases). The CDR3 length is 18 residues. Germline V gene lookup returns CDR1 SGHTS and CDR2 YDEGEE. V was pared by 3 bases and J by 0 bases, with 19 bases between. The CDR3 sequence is CASSSLTRTLNSNQPQHF. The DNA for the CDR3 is TGTGCCAGCAGCTCCCTGACCCGGACACTAAATAGCAATCAGCCCCAGCATTTT.

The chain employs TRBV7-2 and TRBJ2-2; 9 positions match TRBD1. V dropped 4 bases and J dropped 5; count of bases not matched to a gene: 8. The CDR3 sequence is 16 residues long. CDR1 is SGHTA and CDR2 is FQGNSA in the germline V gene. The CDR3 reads CASSSVAGTGTGELFF. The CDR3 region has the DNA TGTGCCAGCAGCTCGGTGGCCGGGACAGGGACCGGGGAGCTGTTTTTT. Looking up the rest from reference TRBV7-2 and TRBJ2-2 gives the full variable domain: GAGVSQSPSNKVTEKGKDVELRCDPISGHTALYWYRQSLGQGLEFLIYFQGNSAPDKSGLPSDRFSAERTGGSVSTLTIQRTQQEDSAVYLCASSSVAGTGTGELFFGEGSRLTVL.

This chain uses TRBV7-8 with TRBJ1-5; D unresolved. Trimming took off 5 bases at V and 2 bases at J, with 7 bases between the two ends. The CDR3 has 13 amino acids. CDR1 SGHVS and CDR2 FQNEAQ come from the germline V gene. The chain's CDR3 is CASSPPGNQPQHF. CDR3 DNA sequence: TGTGCCAGCAGCCCCCCAGGCAATCAGCCCCAGCATTTT.